Reported below is one T cell receptor beta chain. The antigen is not known. This specimen belongs to a study of CD8 T cells in ankylosing spondylitis. Findings and caveats of the study: Blood from ankylosing spondylitis patients appeared to carry a characteristic eight-variant TCR beta motif. Reportedly, disease-linked clones are significantly enriched in ankylosing spondylitis patients' matched synovial fluid.

For TCR beta, libraries came from quantitative 5'-RACE with molecular barcodes. A single record per CDR3 protein comes from TCRdb applying MiXCR to the 5' RACE reads. The sample includes 700,000 to 850,000 distinct CDR3 sequences, approximately 12% seen only once; the top ten take around 0.51%. Trimming at V came to 5 bases and at J to 3 bases, leaving 5 bases not matched to a gene. Per germline, CDR1 MDHEN and CDR2 SYDVKM. The CDR3 length is 16 residues. What was sequenced was blood, either unsorted or a sorted T cell fraction (not recorded which). V gene TRBV28 combines with J gene TRBJ2-2; TRBD1 aligns across 11 bases. The source is a male donor with ankylosing spondylitis. The CDR3 sequence is CASSRTGGEYTGELFF. DNA for the CDR3: TGTGCCAGCAGTCGGACAGGGGGCGAGTACACCGGGGAGCTGTTTTTT.